A single sample gave rise to the 26 T cell receptor beta chains below, sequenced in a study of shared clonotypes between healthy human individuals. Method: immunoSEQ multiplex PCR; TCRdb's copy keeps in-frame clones and lacks some. The repertoire consists of around 980,000 clones, with 70% to 80% occurring once and the leading ten covering 0.55% to 0.7%. Sequenced: memory CD4+ T cells from PBMCs. Subset indicated: CD45RA-negative fraction. The receptors stem from a young man in good health. Some clones in this sample may be carry-over from other donors' samples.

This chain links TRBV30 with TRBJ1-5, with a weak D call TRBD1 (6 bases). Trimming left V 0 bases short and J 2 bases short, with 11 bases between. There are 15 residues in the CDR3. Germline V CDR1 and CDR2: GTSNPN, SVGIG (reference sequence). The CDR3 protein is CAWSVKSGGNQPQHF. Here the CDR3 DNA reads TGTGCCTGGAGTGTTAAGTCAGGGGGCAATCAGCCCCAGCATTTT.

This clone has more than one count but fewer than ten. The V and J genes are TRBV19 and TRBJ1-1, with TRBD1 matching over 9 bases. The CDR3 runs 14 residues. J gave up 1 base and V 7 bases, and 4 bases lay outside the gene matches. CDR1 is LNHDA, CDR2 SQIVND, per germline (reference sequence). The CDR3: CASIQGAANTEAFF. In nucleotides, the CDR3 is TGTGCCAGTATACAGGGGGCGGCGAACACTGAAGCTTTCTTT.

In this sample, this clone turned up a few times. J is TRBJ2-5 and V is TRBV5-8; 7 bases are a match to TRBD1. Trimming cost V 3 bases and J 6 bases; bases outside gene matches: 11. Germline CDR1 is SGHTS and CDR2 is YDEGEE. The CDR3 loop spans 15 amino acids. In DNA, the CDR3 is TGTGCCAGCAGCTCCTTAAGCTTGGACAGGCAGACCCAGTACTTC. Translation gives CASSSLSLDRQTQYF.

The genes are TRBV7-7 and TRBJ2-1; 14 bases agree with TRBD2. Unmatched junction bases numbered 12, after V lost 5 bases and J lost 15 bases. The CDR3 is 15 residues long. Germline CDR1 reads SSHAT; CDR2 reads FNYEAQ (reference sequence). CDR3 nucleotides: TGTGCCAGCAGCGTGGGACTAGCGGGAGCAAGCCCTGTGTTCTTC. This encodes CASSVGLAGASPVFF.

This clone was found once. Being one base from a much bigger clone, this may be a read error. The chain recombines TRBV7-2 with TRBJ2-3; D gene unclear. Germline CDR1 SGHTA, CDR2 FQGNSA. The CDR3 spans 12 residues. The V gene lost 2 bases and the J gene lost 4 bases, with 4 bases spanning the gap. The CDR3 is CASSLSPDTQYF. The CDR3 DNA is TGTGCCAGCAGCTTATCGCCAGATACGCAGTATTTT.

The chain carries TRBV2 and TRBJ1-2; 9 nucleotides line up with TRBD1. CDR1 is SNHLY and CDR2 is FYNNEI in the germline V gene. CDR3 length equals 15 residues. The trim removed 6 bases at V and 6 bases at J, leaving 11 bases unmatched. CDR3 in DNA: TGTGCCAGCAGAGGGATCATACAGGGGGCAAATGGCTACACCTTC. Its translation: CASRGIIQGANGYTF.

This chain joins TRBV7-9 and TRBJ2-5; 9 bases match TRBD1. Unmatched junction bases numbered 15, after V lost 6 bases and J lost 4 bases. CDR1 SEHNR and CDR2 FQNEAQ come from the germline V gene (reference sequence). This CDR3 comprises 17 residues. The CDR3 nucleotides read TGTGCCAGCAGACCACGAGCCGGGACAGGGTACCGAGAGACCCAGTACTTC. It yields the protein CASRPRAGTGYRETQYF.

The chain uses TRBV7-9 and TRBJ2-2; D unresolved. Germline lookup yields CDR1 SEHNR and CDR2 FQNEAQ (reference sequence). V gave up 5 bases and J gave up 3 bases, with 7 bases separating them. This CDR3 spans 13 amino acids. The CDR3 bases are TGTGCCAGCAGCCGACCTGACACCGGGGAGCTGTTTTTT. It yields the protein CASSRPDTGELFF.

This clone was counted between two and nine times. The V and J genes are TRBV9 and TRBJ2-3; 9 bases are shared with TRBD2. The CDR3 is made up of 16 amino acids. After removal of 3 bases from V and 2 bases from J, the junction contained 7 bases not matched to a gene. The V gene's germline CDR1 is SGDLS and CDR2 YYNGEE. The chain's CDR3 is CASSGTTSGITDTQYF. The DNA for the CDR3 is TGTGCCAGCAGCGGGACGACTAGCGGAATCACAGATACGCAGTATTTT.

This clone was seen more than once but under ten times. V usage is TRBV18 and J usage is TRBJ1-2; 7 nucleotides line up with TRBD1. The V segment lost 3 bases and the J segment 7 bases; nucleotides outside the gene matches: 8. The CDR3 consists of 14 residues. Germline V gene sequence: CDR1 KGHSH, CDR2 LQKENI. In nucleotides, the CDR3 is TGTGCCAGCTCACCGAACAGGGGAGAGGGTGGCTACACCTTC. Translation: CASSPNRGEGGYTF.

The V and J genes are TRBV30 and TRBJ2-3, with 8 bases that match TRBD2. In germline, CDR1 is GTSNPN, CDR2 SVGIG (reference sequence). The CDR3 has 14 residues. Germline trimming cut 8 bases from V and 3 bases from J; bases unmatched to any gene: 10. As DNA, the CDR3 is TGTGCCCGTACCGGGGGGGGGCGAACAGATACGCAGTATTTT. Protein: CARTGGGRTDTQYF.

The rearrangement joins TRBV5-8 to TRBJ1-2, with 10 bases aligning to TRBD1. Trimming took 5 bases from V and 6 from J; bases not matched to a gene: 7. CDR1 is SGHTS, CDR2 YDEGEE, per germline. This CDR3 is 14 amino acids long. The CDR3 sequence: CASRRQGASDGYTF. CDR3 DNA sequence: TGTGCCAGCAGACGACAGGGGGCGTCGGATGGCTACACCTTC. The full variable domain, with the rest looked up from reference TRBV5-8 and TRBJ1-2, is EAGVTQSPTHLIKTRGQQATLRCSPISGHTSVYWYQQALGLGLQFLLWYDEGEERNRGNFPPRFSGRQFPNYSSELNVNALELEDSALYLCASRRQGASDGYTFGSGTRLTVV.

CDR3 amino acids: CASTPQGLGYNEQFF. The CDR3 DNA reads as TGTGCCAGCACACCACAGGGGTTGGGGTACAATGAGCAGTTCTTC. The V call is TRBV6-1, the J call TRBJ2-1; 7 nucleotides align to TRBD1. V was clipped by 7 bases and J by 4 bases; unmatched bases: 10. The germline V gene encodes CDR1 MNHNS and CDR2 SASEGT. The CDR3 length is 15 residues.

The chain has TRBV5-4 and TRBJ2-3, with D possibly matching TRBD1 (6 bases). The CDR3 runs to 15 residues. With 2 bases removed from V and 0 bases from J, the gap between germline ends came to 10 bases. Germline loops: CDR1 SGHNT, CDR2 YYREEE (reference sequence). The CDR3 bases are TGTGCCAGCAGCTTTGACAGGACTAGCACAGATACGCAGTATTTT. It specifies CASSFDRTSTDTQYF. The full variable domain, in which reference TRBV5-4 and TRBJ2-3 provide the parts outside the CDR3, is ETGVTQSPTHLIKTRGQQVTLRCSSQSGHNTVSWYQQALGQGPQFIFQYYREEENGRGNFPPRFSGLQFPNYSSELNVNALELDDSALYLCASSFDRTSTDTQYFGPGTRLTVL.

This chain links TRBV2 with TRBJ2-1; perhaps TRBD2 as D (6 bases). CDR1 and CDR2 (germline): SNHLY, FYNNEI. The CDR3 extends over 15 amino acids. Trimming stripped 4 bases from V and 6 bases from J, with 16 bases between. In nucleotides, the CDR3 is TGTGCCAGCAGTGGGTTTCTTTTGGGAGGCAATGAGCAGTTCTTC. It is translated as CASSGFLLGGNEQFF.

The chain has TRBV7-6 and TRBJ2-5; 11 nucleotides line up with TRBD2. J gave up 5 bases and V 1 base, and 15 bases lay outside the gene matches. The CDR3 is 19 residues long. CDR1 is SGHVS, CDR2 FNYEAQ, per germline. CDR3 region: CASSLVVLAGEGGEETQYF. DNA of the CDR3: TGTGCCAGCAGCTTAGTAGTACTAGCGGGAGAAGGGGGTGAGGAGACCCAGTACTTC.

The gene calls are TRBV29-1 and TRBJ2-7; TRBD2 matches at 7 bases. The CDR3 has 14 amino acids. Germline assignment: CDR1 SQVTM and CDR2 ANQGSEA. J gave up 1 base and V 5 bases, and 8 bases lay outside the gene matches. As DNA, the CDR3 is TGCAGCGTTTCGGCGGGGACTAATTCCTACGAGCAGTACTTC. Translated, it gives CSVSAGTNSYEQYF.

This chain uses TRBV28 with TRBJ2-7; tentatively, D is TRBD1 (6 bases). Trimming shortened V by 5 bases and J by 0 bases, and 14 bases separated the two germline ends. Looked up from germline, CDR1 is MDHEN and CDR2 is SYDVKM. The CDR3 extends over 15 amino acids. The chain's CDR3 is CASSPGDIRSYEQYF. The CDR3 DNA is TGTGCCAGCAGTCCCGGGGACATACGCTCCTACGAGCAGTACTTC.

The chain is built from TRBV7-3 and TRBJ2-1, with 10 bases fitting TRBD2. The CDR3 extends over 15 amino acids. The junction had 6 bases not matched to a gene; V was cut back by 1 base and J by 9 bases. CDR1 and CDR2 (germline): SGHTA, FQGTGA. In DNA form, the CDR3 reads TGTGCCAGCAGCTTAAACGGCGGACTAGCGGTTGAGCAGTTCTTC. The encoded protein is CASSLNGGLAVEQFF.

This chain connects TRBV7-9 to TRBJ2-7; tentative D call: TRBD1 (6 bases). The CDR3 contains 13 residues. V lost 5 bases and J lost 9, with 17 bases in between. Germline CDR1 reads SEHNR; CDR2 reads FQNEAQ (reference sequence). The CDR3 here is CASSAYLQGAQYF. The CDR3 nucleotides read TGTGCCAGCAGCGCCTACCTACAGGGTGCGCAGTACTTC.

The chain links TRBV18 to TRBJ2-6; D uncertain. This CDR3 comprises 17 residues. Between the trimmed V and J ends, which lost 6 bases and 0 bases, there was a span of 15 bases. Germline V CDR1 and CDR2: KGHSH, LQKENI. DNA of the CDR3: TGTGCCAGCTCCCTTTCCCAGACCGACTCTGGGGCCAACGTCCTGACTTTC. As protein: CASSLSQTDSGANVLTF. The full variable domain, in which reference TRBV18 and TRBJ2-6 provide the parts outside the CDR3, is NAGVMQNPRHLVRRRGQEARLRCSPMKGHSHVYWYRQLPEEGLKFMVYLQKENIIDESGMPKERFSAEFPKEGPSILRIQQVVRGDSAAYFCASSLSQTDSGANVLTFGAGSRLTVL.

A note on this clone: The same CDR3 can be traced to other DNA sequences in this sample. The gene calls are TRBV30 and TRBJ1-1; D unresolved. CDR3 length: 13 amino acids. CDR1 is GTSNPN and CDR2 is SVGIG in the germline V gene (reference sequence). The V end was cut by 1 base, the J end by 1 base, with 7 bases between. The CDR3 reads CAWSGTGNTEAFF. The CDR3, as DNA: TGTGCCTGGAGTGGGACGGGGAACACTGAAGCTTTCTTT.

The genes are TRBV11-2 and TRBJ1-3; possible D gene TRBD1, 5 bases. CDR1 is SGHAT and CDR2 is FQNNGV in the germline V gene. The CDR3 has 14 residues. V lost 5 bases and J 0 bases, leaving 8 bases between the germline ends. The CDR3 nucleotides read TGTGCCAGCAGCGTCGGGACCTCTGGAAACACCATATATTTT. Amino acid sequence: CASSVGTSGNTIYF.

V is TRBV30 and J is TRBJ1-1; tentative D call: TRBD1 (5 bases). The CDR3 is 13 residues long. The V end was cut by 3 bases, the J end by 2 bases, with 10 bases between. The germline gives CDR1 GTSNPN, CDR2 SVGIG (reference sequence). The CDR3 nucleotides are TGTGCCTGGAGCGGGGGGAGAAACACTGAAGCTTTCTTT. Translation: CAWSGGRNTEAFF. The entire variable domain, with the rest obtained from reference TRBV30 and TRBJ1-1, is as follows: SQTIHQWPATLVQPVGSPLSLECTVEGTSNPNLYWYRQAAGRGLQLLFYSVGIGQISSEVPQNLSASRPQDRQFILSSKKLLLSDSGFYLCAWSGGRNTEAFFGQGTRLTVV.

The DNA of the CDR3 is TGCAGCGTTGAAGATGGGAAGGACACTGAAGCTTTCTTT. It codes for CSVEDGKDTEAFF. The rearrangement links TRBV29-1 to TRBJ1-1; D remains unclear. The CDR3 is 13 amino acids. Germline CDR1 is SQVTM and CDR2 is ANQGSEA. The V end lost 0 bases, the J end lost 3 bases, and 8 bases lay between the germline ends.

The gene calls are TRBV28 and TRBJ1-4; 8 nucleotides line up with TRBD1. V lost 7 bases to trimming and J lost 8 bases; unmatched junction nucleotides: 9. Germline V gives CDR1 MDHEN, CDR2 SYDVKM. This CDR3 has 14 residues. CDR3 in amino acids: CASNLGTGGEKLFF. CDR3 coding DNA: TGTGCCAGCAACCTCGGGACAGGTGGGGAAAAACTGTTTTTT.